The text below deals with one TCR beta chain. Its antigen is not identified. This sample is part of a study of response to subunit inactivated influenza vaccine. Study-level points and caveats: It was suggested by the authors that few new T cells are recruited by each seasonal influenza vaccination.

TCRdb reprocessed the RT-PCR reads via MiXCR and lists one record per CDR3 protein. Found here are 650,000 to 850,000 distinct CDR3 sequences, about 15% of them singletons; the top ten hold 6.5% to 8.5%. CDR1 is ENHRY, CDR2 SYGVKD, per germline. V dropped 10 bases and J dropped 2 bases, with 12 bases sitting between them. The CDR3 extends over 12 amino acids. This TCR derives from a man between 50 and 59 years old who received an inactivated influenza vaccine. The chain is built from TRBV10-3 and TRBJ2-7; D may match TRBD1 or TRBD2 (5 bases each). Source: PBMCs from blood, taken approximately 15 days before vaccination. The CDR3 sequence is CATGTEPYEQYF. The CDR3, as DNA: TGTGCCACAGGGACGGAACCCTACGAGCAGTACTTC.